This T cell receptor beta chain was sequenced during a study of prognosis after radiotherapy for stage I lung cancer (TCRdb year 2021). Context from the whole study: About 19 stage I NSCLC patients were enrolled in Nanjing, China, between 2018 and January 2019. There were fewer than 15 patients with newly diagnosed primary stage I lung tumors and a handful of patients with oligometastatic NSCLC after surgical resection of the primary tumor. The cohort was made up of about twelve men and several women, with a median age of approximately 74 years and an age range of about 50 to 95 years. Peripheral blood TCR beta repertoires were profiled in stage I NSCLC patients before and after stereotactic body radiotherapy, and the study then linked these repertoires to distant failure. All patients were considered medically inoperable, owing to comorbidities in roughly 11 and refusal of surgery in about seven. About 20% of the 19 patients developed distant metastases after SBRT, at a median of roughly seven months; the other 15 showed no significant progression. SBRT was not combined with any concurrent therapy in any patient. Squamous cell carcinoma histology was identified in roughly seven patients, and adenocarcinoma histology was identified in more than ten patients. SBRT was given in 3 to 5 fractions with a biologically effective dose of at least 100 Gy, using image-guided IMRT or VMAT. For each of the 20 or so patients, one blood sample was taken before SBRT and one after, so the study sequenced approximately 40 samples in total.

All patients had node-negative disease on CT and PET/CT, and none had a history of other malignancies or had previously received chemotherapy or radiotherapy. At each of two time points, around 6.1 milliliters of peripheral venous blood were collected into EDTA tubes. Ficoll-Paque Plus density-gradient centrifugation was used to isolate PBMCs. Right after collection, samples were kept at -80 degrees C until analysis. Study-wide conclusions, independent of this receptor: None of the reported P values were adjusted for multiple comparisons. Whether the expanded TCR clones were tumor-specific was not determined. Limitations of the study included a small cohort and short follow-up, and the study findings need independent validation. Post-SBRT Shannon entropy and its change from baseline were lower in patients who developed distant metastases; baseline Shannon entropy was not associated with metastases. Differences by metastasis status were reportedly seen in TRBV and TRBJ usage frequencies, involving two V genes at baseline and, after SBRT, eight to ten V genes and two J genes. A decrease in unique TCR clone counts was observed after SBRT (median 10,088 before versus several thousand after; Wilcoxon paired P=0.011).

Concerning this clonotype: Its antigen is not yet known. Germline and junction disagree at one end, which may indicate a read error.

Two rounds of multiplex PCR were performed to amplify the TCR beta CDR3 region from genomic DNA. In the first round of PCR, primers specific to each TRBV and TRBJ gene were used, and the primer sequences are filed in Chinese patent CN105087789A. Universal primers were used in the second round of PCR. The Roche High Pure PCR Template Preparation Kit was used to extract genomic DNA from frozen PBMCs. An Illumina HiSeq 3000 was used to sequence the libraries paired-end with 151 bp reads. In the source study's methods: CutAdapt was used to remove raw reads lacking the multiplex PCR primer sequences. Using PEAR, the high-quality paired reads were merged into contigs. By alignment to reference sequences, MiXCR assigned TRB V, D and J gene segments to each contig. CDR3 sequences were clustered by base quality and sequence similarity to remove sequencing errors. Diversity was calculated as Shannon entropy divided by the natural log of the number of productive TCR sequences. One minus Shannon entropy divided by the natural log of the number of unique clonotypes was used as the definition of clonality. Using the Youden index from ROC curves, the researchers picked the repertoire-metric cut-offs for progression-free survival, and all analyses were carried out in R 3.5.3. TCRdb trimmed the raw reads at Q25, called clones with MiXCR and kept productive beta chains. Rows are unified per CDR3 protein, each entry keeping the most common DNA and genes. The V and J calls reflect TCRdb's pipeline rather than the authors' work. Here the sample has fewer than 35,000 distinct CDR3 sequences; 40% to 55% occur a single time. The ten biggest clones cover 16% of the sample.

Spanning cysteine to phenylalanine, the CDR3 consists of 12 amino acids. Just CDR3 DNA is preserved here, 36 bases in frame from base 1. CDR1 MDHEN and CDR2 SYDVKM are derived from the germline V gene. Recombination linked TRBV28 to TRBJ1-5; TRBD1 is perhaps the D gene, given 6 matching bases. The receptor was isolated from a donor of 50 years or more with non-small cell lung cancer. This sample comprised PBMCs, obtained before or after stereotactic body radiation therapy (not recorded which). The DNA reads as follows: TGTGCCAGCACCTTGGGACAAAAGCCCCATCATTTT. Protein translation: CASTLGQKPHHF.